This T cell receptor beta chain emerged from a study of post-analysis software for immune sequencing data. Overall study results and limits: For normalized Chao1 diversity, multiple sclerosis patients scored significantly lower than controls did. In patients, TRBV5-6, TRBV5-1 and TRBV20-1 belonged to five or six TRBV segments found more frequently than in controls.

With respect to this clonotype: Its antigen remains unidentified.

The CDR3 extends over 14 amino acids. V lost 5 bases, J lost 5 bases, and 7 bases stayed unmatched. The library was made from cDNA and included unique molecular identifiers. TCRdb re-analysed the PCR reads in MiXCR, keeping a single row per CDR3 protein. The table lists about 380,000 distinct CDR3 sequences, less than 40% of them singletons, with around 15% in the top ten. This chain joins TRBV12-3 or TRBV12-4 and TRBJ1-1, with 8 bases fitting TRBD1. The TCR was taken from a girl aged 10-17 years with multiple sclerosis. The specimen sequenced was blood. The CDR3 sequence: CASSVDRGRTEAFF. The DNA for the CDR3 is TGTGCCAGCAGTGTCGACAGGGGTAGGACTGAAGCTTTCTTT.